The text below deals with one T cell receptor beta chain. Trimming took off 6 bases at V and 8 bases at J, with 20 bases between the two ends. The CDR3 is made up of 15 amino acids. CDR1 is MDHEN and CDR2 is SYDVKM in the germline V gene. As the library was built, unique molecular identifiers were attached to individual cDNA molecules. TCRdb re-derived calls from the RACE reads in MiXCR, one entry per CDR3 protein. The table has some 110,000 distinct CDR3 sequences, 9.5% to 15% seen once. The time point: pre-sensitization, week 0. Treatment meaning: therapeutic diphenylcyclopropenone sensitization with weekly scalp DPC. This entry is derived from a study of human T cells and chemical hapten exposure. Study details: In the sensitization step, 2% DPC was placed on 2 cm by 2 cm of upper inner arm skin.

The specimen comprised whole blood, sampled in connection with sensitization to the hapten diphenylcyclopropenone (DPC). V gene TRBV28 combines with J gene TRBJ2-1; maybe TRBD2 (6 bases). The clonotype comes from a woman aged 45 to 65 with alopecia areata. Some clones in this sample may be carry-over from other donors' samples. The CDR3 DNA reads TGTGCCAGCAGCCCCTTGGGACTTGATAAGGATGAGCAGTTCTTC. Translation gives CASSPLGLDKDEQFF.